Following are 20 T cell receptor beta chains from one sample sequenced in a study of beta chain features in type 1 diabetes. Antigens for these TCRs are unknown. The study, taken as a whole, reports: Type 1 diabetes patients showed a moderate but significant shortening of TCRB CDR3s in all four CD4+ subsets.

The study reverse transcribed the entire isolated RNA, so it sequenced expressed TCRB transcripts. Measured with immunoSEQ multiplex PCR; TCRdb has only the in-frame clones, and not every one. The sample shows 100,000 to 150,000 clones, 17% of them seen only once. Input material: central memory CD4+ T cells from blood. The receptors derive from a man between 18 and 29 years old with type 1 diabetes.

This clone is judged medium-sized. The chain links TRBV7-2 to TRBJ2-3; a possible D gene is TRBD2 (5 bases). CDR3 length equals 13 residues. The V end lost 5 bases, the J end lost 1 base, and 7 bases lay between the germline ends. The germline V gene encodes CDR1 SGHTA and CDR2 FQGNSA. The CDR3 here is CASSPGGTDTQYF. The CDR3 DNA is TGTGCCAGCAGCCCCGGGGGCACAGATACGCAGTATTTT.

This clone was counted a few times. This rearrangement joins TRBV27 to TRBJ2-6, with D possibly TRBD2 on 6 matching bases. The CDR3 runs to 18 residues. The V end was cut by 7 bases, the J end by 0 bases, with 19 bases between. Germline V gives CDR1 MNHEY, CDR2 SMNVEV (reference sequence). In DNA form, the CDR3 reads TGTGCCAGCAAATCTGGGACTCGGTCGCGCTCTGGGGCCAACGTCCTGACTTTC. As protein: CASKSGTRSRSGANVLTF.

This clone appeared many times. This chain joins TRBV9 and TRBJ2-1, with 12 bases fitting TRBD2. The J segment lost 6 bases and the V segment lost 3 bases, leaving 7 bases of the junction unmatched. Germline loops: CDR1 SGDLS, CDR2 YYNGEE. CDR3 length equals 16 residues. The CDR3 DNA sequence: TGTGCCAGCAGCGAACGCCCGGGACTAGCGGGCAATGAGCAGTTCTTC. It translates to CASSERPGLAGNEQFF. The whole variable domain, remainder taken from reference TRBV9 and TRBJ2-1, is DSGVTQTPKHLITATGQRVTLRCSPRSGDLSVYWYQQSLDQGLQFLIQYYNGEERAKGNILERFSAQQFPDLHSELNLSSLELGDSALYFCASSERPGLAGNEQFFGPGTRLTVL.

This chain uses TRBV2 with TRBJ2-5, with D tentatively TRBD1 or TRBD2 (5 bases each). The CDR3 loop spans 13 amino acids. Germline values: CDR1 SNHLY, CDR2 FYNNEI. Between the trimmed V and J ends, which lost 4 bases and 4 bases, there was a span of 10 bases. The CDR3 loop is CASSARGRETQYF. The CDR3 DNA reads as TGTGCCAGCAGTGCGAGGGGAAGAGAGACCCAGTACTTC.

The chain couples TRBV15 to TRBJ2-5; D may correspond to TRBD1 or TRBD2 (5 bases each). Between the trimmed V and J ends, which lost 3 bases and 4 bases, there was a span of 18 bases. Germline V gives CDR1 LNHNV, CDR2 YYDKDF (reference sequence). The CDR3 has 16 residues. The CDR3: CATSRPPGRSLETQYF. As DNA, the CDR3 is TGTGCCACCAGCAGGCCCCCGGGACGGAGCCTAGAGACCCAGTACTTC. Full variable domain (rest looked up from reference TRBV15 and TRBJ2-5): DAMVIQNPRYQVTQFGKPVTLSCSQTLNHNVMYWYQQKSSQAPKLLFHYYDKDFNNEADTPDNFQSRRPNTSFCFLDIRSPGLGDTAMYLCATSRPPGRSLETQYFGPGTRLLVL.

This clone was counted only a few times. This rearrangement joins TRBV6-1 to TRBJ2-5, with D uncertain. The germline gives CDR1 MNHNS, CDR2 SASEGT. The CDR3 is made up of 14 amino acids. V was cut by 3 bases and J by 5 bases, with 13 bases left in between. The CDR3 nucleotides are TGTGCCAGCAGTGATGACACGATGAGGGAGACCCAGTACTTC. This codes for CASSDDTMRETQYF.

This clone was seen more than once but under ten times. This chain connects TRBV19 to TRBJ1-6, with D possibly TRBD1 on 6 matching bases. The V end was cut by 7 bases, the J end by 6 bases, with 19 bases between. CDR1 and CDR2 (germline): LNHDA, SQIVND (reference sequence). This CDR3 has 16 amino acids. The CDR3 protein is CASTAQLGGSNSPLHF. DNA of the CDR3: TGTGCCAGTACCGCCCAACTAGGGGGATCTAATTCACCCCTCCACTTT.

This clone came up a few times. Here the CDR3 reads CASSQPVPRGGPQYEQYF. Here the CDR3 DNA reads TGCGCCAGCAGTCAACCCGTGCCCCGTGGGGGGCCCCAGTACGAGCAGTACTTC. This chain joins TRBV23-1 and TRBJ2-7; either TRBD1 or TRBD2 may fit D (6 bases each). TRBV23-1 is an open reading frame, and its role is uncertain. The ends were cut back, 2 bases at V and 4 bases at J, with 24 bases in the middle. The CDR3 is 18 residues long.

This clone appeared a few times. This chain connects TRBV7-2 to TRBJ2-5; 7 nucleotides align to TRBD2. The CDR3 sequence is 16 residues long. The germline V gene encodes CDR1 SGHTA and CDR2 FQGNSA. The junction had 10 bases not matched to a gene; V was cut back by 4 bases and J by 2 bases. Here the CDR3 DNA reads TGTGCCAGCAGCTCCCCGAGCGGGACCATTCAAGAGACCCAGTACTTC. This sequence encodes CASSSPSGTIQETQYF.

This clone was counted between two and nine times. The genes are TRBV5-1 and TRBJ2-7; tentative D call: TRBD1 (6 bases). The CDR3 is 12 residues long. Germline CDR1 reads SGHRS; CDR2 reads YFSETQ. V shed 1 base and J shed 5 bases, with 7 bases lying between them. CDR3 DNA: TGCGCCAGCAGCTTGACAGGGAACGAGCAGTACTTC. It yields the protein CASSLTGNEQYF.

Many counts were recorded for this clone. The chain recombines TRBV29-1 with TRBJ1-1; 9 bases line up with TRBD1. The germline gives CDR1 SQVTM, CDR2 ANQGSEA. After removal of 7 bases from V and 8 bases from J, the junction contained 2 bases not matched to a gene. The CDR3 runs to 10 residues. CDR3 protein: CSGGTGEAFF. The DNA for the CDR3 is TGCAGCGGCGGGACAGGGGAAGCTTTCTTT.

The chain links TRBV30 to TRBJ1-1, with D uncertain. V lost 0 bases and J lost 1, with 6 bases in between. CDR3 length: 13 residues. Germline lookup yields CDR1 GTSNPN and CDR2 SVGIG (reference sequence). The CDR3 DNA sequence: TGTGCCTGGAGTGTATCGGCGAACACTGAAGCTTTCTTT. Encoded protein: CAWSVSANTEAFF.

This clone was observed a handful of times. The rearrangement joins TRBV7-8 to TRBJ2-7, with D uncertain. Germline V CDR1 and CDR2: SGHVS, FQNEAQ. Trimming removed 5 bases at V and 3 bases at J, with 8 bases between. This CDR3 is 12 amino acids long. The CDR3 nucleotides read TGTGCCAGCAGCCCAATGGGCTACGAGCAGTACTTC. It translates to CASSPMGYEQYF.

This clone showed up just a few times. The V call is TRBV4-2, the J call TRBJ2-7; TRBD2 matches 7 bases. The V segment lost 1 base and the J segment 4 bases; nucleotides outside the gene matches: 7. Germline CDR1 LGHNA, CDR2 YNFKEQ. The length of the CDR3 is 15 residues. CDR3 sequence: CASSQVPSGSYEQYF. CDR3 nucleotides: TGTGCCAGCAGCCAAGTGCCTAGCGGATCTTACGAGCAGTACTTC.

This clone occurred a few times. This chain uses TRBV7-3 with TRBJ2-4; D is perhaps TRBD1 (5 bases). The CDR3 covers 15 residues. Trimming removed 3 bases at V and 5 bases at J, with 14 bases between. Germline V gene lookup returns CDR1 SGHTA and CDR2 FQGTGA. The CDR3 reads CASSLNGQGQNIQYF. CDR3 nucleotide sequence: TGTGCCAGCAGCTTGAACGGGCAGGGCCAAAACATTCAGTACTTC.

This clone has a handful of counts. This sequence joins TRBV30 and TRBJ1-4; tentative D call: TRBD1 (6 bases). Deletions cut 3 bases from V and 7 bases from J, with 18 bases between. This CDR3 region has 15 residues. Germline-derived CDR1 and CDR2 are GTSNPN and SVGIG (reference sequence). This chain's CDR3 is CAWRIQGRLSEKLFF. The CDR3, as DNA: TGTGCCTGGAGGATACAGGGTAGATTGAGTGAAAAACTGTTTTTT.

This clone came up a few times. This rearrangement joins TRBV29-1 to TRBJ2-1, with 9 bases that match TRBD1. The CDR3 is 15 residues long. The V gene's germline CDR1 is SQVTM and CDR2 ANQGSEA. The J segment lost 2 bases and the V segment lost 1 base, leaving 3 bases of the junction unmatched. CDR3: CSVEGGQGAYNEQFF. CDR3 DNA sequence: TGCAGCGTTGAAGGGGGACAGGGTGCCTACAATGAGCAGTTCTTC.

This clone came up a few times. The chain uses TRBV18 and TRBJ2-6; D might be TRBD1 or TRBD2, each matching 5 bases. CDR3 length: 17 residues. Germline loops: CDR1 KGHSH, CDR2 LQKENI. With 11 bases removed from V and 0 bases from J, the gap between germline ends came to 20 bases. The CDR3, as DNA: TGTGCCTGTAATGGGGACGTTGAATACTCTGGGGCCAACGTCCTGACTTTC. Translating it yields CACNGDVEYSGANVLTF.

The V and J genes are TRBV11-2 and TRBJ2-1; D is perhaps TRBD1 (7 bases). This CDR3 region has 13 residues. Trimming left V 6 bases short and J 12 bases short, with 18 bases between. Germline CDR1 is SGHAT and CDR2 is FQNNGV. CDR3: CASSPNAGQLQFF. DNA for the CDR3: TGTGCCAGCAGTCCCAATGCGGGACAGCTGCAGTTCTTC.

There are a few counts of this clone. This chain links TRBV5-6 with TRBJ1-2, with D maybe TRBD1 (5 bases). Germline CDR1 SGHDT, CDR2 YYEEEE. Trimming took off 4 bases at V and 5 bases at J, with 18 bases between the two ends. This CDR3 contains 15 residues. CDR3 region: CASSQGPGTEYGYTF. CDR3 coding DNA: TGTGCCAGCAGCCAGGGACCGGGGACGGAGTATGGCTACACCTTC.